This is a list of T cell receptor beta chains from one sample in a study of spatial heterogeneity in lung cancer. TCRdb called the 5' RACE reads again in MiXCR, with one record for every CDR3 protein. The sample holds around 98,000 distinct CDR3 sequences, approximately 19% seen once. The specimen was PBMCs, collected at follow-up. Receptors were obtained from a male donor with early-stage non-small cell lung cancer. The CDR3 runs from the conserved cysteine through the conserved F or W. D genes are given only for firm matches. For some rows the clone size is stated as once, few or many, or as a class when expanded; others skip it.

D	J	size	V	CDR3	DNA
TRBD1	TRBJ1-2	.	TRBV6-1	CASSEITGGRGYGYTF	TGTGCCAGCAGTGAAATTACAGGGGGACGGGGCTATGGCTACACCTTC
TRBD2	TRBJ2-2	.	TRBV29-1	CSVDKGLAGAGELFF	TGCAGCGTTGATAAGGGACTAGCGGGGGCCGGGGAGCTGTTTTTT
.	TRBJ1-3	.	TRBV20-1	CSARFGGSGNTIYF	TGCAGTGCTAGATTCGGCGGCTCTGGAAACACCATATATTTT
.	TRBJ2-1	.	TRBV29-1	CSVEGSSGTRTYNEQFF	TGCAGCGTTGAAGGTAGTAGCGGAACACGGACCTACAATGAGCAGTTCTTC
TRBD1	TRBJ2-3	few	TRBV5-1	CASSRGQGITDTQYF	TGCGCCAGCAGCAGGGGACAGGGGATCACAGATACGCAGTATTTT
.	TRBJ1-5	few	TRBV6-2/TRBV6-3	CASSSLPGERQPQHF	TGTGCCAGCAGTTCCCTCCCAGGGGAGCGTCAGCCCCAGCATTTT
TRBD1	TRBJ2-7	few	TRBV20-1	CSAEGQAHYEQYF	TGCAGTGCGGAAGGACAGGCACACTACGAGCAGTACTTC
.	TRBJ1-4	.	TRBV6-5	CASRPGVSEKLFF	TGTGCCAGCAGGCCAGGGGTATCCGAAAAACTGTTTTTT
.	TRBJ2-7	.	TRBV5-1	CASSARKQTSSYEQYF	TGCGCCAGCAGCGCTCGTAAGCAGACCAGCTCCTACGAGCAGTACTTC
.	TRBJ1-2	few	TRBV18	CASSPGTLPYGYTF	TGTGCCAGCTCACCAGGGACGCTTCCCTATGGCTACACCTTC
TRBD2	TRBJ2-1	.	TRBV7-2	CASSLGARLAGRGSYNEQFF	TGTGCCAGCAGCTTAGGGGCGCGGCTAGCGGGGAGAGGCTCCTACAATGAGCAGTTCTTC
.	TRBJ1-2	.	TRBV2	CASYPSPGGYTF	TGTGCCAGCTACCCCAGTCCGGGAGGCTACACCTTC
.	TRBJ1-3	few	TRBV9	CASSVESNYGNTIYF	TGTGCCAGCAGCGTAGAGTCGAATTATGGAAACACCATATATTTT
.	TRBJ1-4	.	TRBV2	CAKSGQREGKLFF	TGTGCCAAATCGGGCCAGCGAGAGGGAAAACTGTTTTTT
TRBD1	TRBJ1-2	.	TRBV15	CATSRAGGVGYTF	TGTGCCACCAGCAGGGCAGGGGGCGTTGGCTACACCTTC
TRBD1	TRBJ2-5	many	TRBV20-1	CSARTGPRETQYF	TGCAGTGCCCGGACAGGGCCCCGAGAGACCCAGTACTTC
TRBD2	TRBJ2-3	.	TRBV7-9	CASSSGTSEHTDTQYF	TGTGCCAGCAGCTCCGGGACTAGCGAGCACACAGATACGCAGTATTTT
TRBD1	TRBJ2-5	many	TRBV29-1	CSVVTGGRETQYF	TGCAGCGTTGTAACAGGGGGCAGAGAGACCCAGTACTTC
.	TRBJ2-7	.	TRBV5-1	CASRGEKGSYEQYF	TGCGCCAGCAGAGGGGAGAAGGGCTCCTACGAGCAGTACTTC
TRBD1	TRBJ1-5	few	TRBV28	CASKTGPSHQPQHF	TGTGCCAGCAAGACAGGGCCCTCGCATCAGCCCCAGCATTTT
.	TRBJ2-2	.	TRBV7-2	CASTLRINTGELFF	TGTGCCAGCACACTCAGGATCAACACCGGGGAGCTGTTTTTT
.	TRBJ2-3	.	TRBV12-3/TRBV12-4	CASSLDRGDTQYF	TGTGCCAGCAGTTTAGATCGGGGAGATACGCAGTATTTT
TRBD1	TRBJ1-1	few	TRBV20-1	CSVKQGAGNTEAFF	TGCAGTGTCAAGCAGGGGGCCGGGAACACTGAAGCTTTCTTT
.	TRBJ1-1	many	TRBV5-5	CASSLIVQMNTEAFF	TGTGCCAGCAGCTTGATTGTCCAAATGAACACTGAAGCTTTCTTT
.	TRBJ2-3	.	TRBV7-3	CASSPQGGPSTDTQYF	TGTGCCAGCAGCCCCCAGGGGGGGCCCAGCACAGATACGCAGTATTTT
.	TRBJ1-2	.	TRBV7-2	CASSSQGPTSNYGYTF	TGTGCCAGCAGCTCCCAGGGCCCGACATCTAACTATGGCTACACCTTC
.	TRBJ1-3	many	TRBV12-3/TRBV12-4	CASAGGTGNTIYF	TGTGCCAGCGCGGGGGGGACTGGAAACACCATATATTTT
.	TRBJ2-1	many	TRBV7-2	CASSSGQGFHEQFF	TGTGCCAGCAGTTCGGGTCAGGGTTTCCATGAGCAGTTCTTC
.	TRBJ2-1	many	TRBV9	CASSAYVSSYNEQFF	TGTGCCAGCAGCGCCTACGTCAGCTCCTACAATGAGCAGTTCTTC
.	TRBJ1-5	many	TRBV6-6	CASSIGENNQPQHF	TGTGCCAGCAGCATAGGGGAGAACAATCAGCCCCAGCATTTT
TRBD2	TRBJ2-2	many	TRBV5-1	CASRSGLAANTGELFF	TGCGCCAGCAGATCGGGACTAGCTGCGAACACCGGGGAGCTGTTTTTT
.	TRBJ2-7	.	TRBV5-1	CASSLGTYEQYF	TGCGCCAGCAGCCTAGGGACCTACGAGCAGTACTTC
TRBD2	TRBJ2-1	.	TRBV15	CATSRESREGIDEQFF	TGTGCCACCAGCAGAGAGTCGAGGGAGGGCATCGATGAGCAGTTCTTC
TRBD1	TRBJ2-5	.	TRBV5-5	CASSLQQTGGAKTQYF	TGTGCCAGCAGCCTCCAACAGACAGGGGGCGCGAAGACCCAGTACTTC
.	TRBJ1-2	.	TRBV25-1	CASSARTVYTF	TGTGCCAGCAGTGCCAGGACAGTCTACACCTTC
TRBD1	TRBJ1-1	few	TRBV5-5	CASSPTGLGTEAFF	TGTGCCAGCAGCCCGACAGGGCTCGGCACTGAAGCTTTCTTT
.	TRBJ1-2	.	TRBV20-1	CSARVLRVNYGYTF	TGCAGTGCTAGAGTTCTCAGGGTAAACTATGGCTACACCTTC
.	TRBJ1-2	.	TRBV21-1	CASSPLRGIYGYTF	TGTGCCAGCAGCCCCCTGAGGGGGATCTATGGCTACACCTTC
.	TRBJ2-5	many	TRBV7-9	CASSPGFRAETQYF	TGTGCCAGCAGCCCTGGATTTCGGGCGGAGACCCAGTACTTC
.	TRBJ1-2	few	TRBV20-1	CSASGTPSRGYTF	TGCAGTGCTTCCGGGACCCCCTCTCGAGGCTACACCTTC
.	TRBJ1-1	.	TRBV3-1	CASSQNSGSPEAFF	TGTGCCAGCAGCCAGAACTCGGGAAGCCCTGAAGCTTTCTTT
.	TRBJ1-6	.	TRBV10-1	CASGPGNSPLHF	TGCGCCAGCGGGCCGGGGAATTCACCCCTCCACTTT
TRBD1	TRBJ1-2	few	TRBV7-9	CASRRDRGDYGYTF	TGTGCCAGCAGACGGGACAGGGGGGACTATGGCTACACCTTC
TRBD2	TRBJ2-3	.	TRBV7-2	CASSLRRLISGSNPDTQYF	TGTGCCAGCAGCTTACGAAGGCTCATTAGCGGGAGTAATCCAGATACGCAGTATTTT
.	TRBJ1-5	.	TRBV2	CASSEGWGKPQHF	TGTGCCAGCAGTGAAGGGTGGGGAAAGCCCCAGCATTTT
.	TRBJ2-5	.	TRBV20-1	CSAHGGGSQETQYF	TGCAGTGCTCACGGGGGCGGGAGCCAAGAGACCCAGTACTTC
.	TRBJ2-2	many	TRBV5-1	CASMQNTGELFF	TGCGCCAGCATGCAGAACACCGGGGAGCTGTTTTTT